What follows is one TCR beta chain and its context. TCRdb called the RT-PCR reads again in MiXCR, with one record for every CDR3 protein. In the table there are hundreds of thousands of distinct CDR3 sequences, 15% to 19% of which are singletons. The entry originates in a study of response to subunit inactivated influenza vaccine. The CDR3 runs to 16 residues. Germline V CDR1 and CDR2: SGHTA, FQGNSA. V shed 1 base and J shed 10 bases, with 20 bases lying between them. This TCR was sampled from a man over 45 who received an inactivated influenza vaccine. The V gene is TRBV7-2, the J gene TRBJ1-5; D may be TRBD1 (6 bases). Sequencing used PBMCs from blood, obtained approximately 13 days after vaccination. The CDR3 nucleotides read TGTGCCAGCAGCTTAGACGGCAGGGGTATTATCACTCCCCAGCATTTT. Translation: CASSLDGRGIITPQHF.